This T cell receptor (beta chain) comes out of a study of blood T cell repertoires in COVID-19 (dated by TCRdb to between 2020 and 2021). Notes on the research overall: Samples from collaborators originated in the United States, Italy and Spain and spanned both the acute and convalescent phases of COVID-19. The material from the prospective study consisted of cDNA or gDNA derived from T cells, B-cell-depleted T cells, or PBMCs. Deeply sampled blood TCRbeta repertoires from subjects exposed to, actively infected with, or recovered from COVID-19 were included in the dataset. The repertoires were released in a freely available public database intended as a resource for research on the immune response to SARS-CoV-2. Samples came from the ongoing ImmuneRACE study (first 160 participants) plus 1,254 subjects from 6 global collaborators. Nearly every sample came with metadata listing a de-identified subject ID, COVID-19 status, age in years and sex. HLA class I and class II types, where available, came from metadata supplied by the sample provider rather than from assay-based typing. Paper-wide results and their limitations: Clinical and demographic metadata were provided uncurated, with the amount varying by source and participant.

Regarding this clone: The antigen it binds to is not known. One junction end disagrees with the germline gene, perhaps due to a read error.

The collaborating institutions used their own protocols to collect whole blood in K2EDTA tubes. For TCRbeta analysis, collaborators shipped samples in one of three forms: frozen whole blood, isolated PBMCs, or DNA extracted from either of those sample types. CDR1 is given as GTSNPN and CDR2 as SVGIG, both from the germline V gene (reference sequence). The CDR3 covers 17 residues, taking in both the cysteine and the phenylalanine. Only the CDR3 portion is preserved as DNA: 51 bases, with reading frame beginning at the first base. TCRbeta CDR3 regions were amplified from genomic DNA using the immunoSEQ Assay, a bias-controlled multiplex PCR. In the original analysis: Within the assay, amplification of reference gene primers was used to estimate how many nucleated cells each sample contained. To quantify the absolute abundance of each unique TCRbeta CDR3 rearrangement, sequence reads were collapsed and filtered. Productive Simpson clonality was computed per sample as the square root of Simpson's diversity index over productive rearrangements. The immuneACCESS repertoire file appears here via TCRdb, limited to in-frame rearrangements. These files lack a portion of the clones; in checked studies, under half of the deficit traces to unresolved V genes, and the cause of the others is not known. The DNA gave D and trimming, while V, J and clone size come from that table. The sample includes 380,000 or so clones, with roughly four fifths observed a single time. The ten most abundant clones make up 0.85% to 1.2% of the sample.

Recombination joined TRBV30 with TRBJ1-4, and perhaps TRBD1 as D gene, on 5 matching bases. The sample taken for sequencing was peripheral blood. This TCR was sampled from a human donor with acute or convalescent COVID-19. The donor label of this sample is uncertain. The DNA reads TGTGCCTGGAGTAGTCAGATAGGTCCCTTACGACAGAGTGTGGGGAATTTT. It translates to CAWSSQIGPLRQSVGNF.